The present TCR beta chain was sequenced within a study of cytomegalovirus exposure and HLA in healthy donors. In the study overall: The same platform as the roughly 670 first-cohort repertoires was used for the 130 or so validation repertoires, a later analysis reported. Study outcomes and limitations: Three CMV-associated chains proved CMV antigen-specific in vitro. It was reportedly the case that the classifier diagnosed cytomegalovirus status with high specificity and sensitivity.

This CDR3 spans 16 amino acids. CDR1 MDHEN and CDR2 SYDVKM come from the germline V gene. J was trimmed by 6 bases and V by 5 bases; bases with no gene match: 12. Concerning this clone itself: The antigen is unknown.

Here immunoSEQ multiplex PCR was the method, and the copy in TCRdb shows in-frame clones only, minus some. Altogether 120,000 or so clones are present, approximately 90% being singletons, with the ten largest covering less than 2%. The study drew the donors from its approximately 110-subject validation cohort, separate from the approximately 690-subject first cohort. This TCR was sampled from a woman aged 18-29 years in good health and CMV-seronegative. Sequenced: PBMCs. V gene TRBV28 combines with J gene TRBJ2-3; 9 bases map to TRBD2. This chain's CDR3 is CASSPHGGGATDTQYF. Here the CDR3 DNA reads TGTGCCAGCAGTCCCCACGGCGGGGGGGCTACCGATACGCAGTATTTT.